Below, one TCR beta chain is given with its context. This sample is part of a study of blood T cell repertoires in COVID-19. Overall study context: Collection of acute and convalescent COVID-19 samples took place in the United States, Italy and Spain. PBMCs, B-cell-depleted T cells, or T cells were the source of the cDNA or gDNA that made up the material.

Germline V gene lookup returns CDR1 SGHVS and CDR2 FQNEAQ. The CDR3 is made up of 14 amino acids. With V trimmed by 3 bases and J by 1 base, 3 bases remained unmatched. Original data processing: Researchers report that nucleated cell counts were estimated from reference gene primer amplification. Assay: immunoSEQ multiplex PCR; the TCRdb copy retains only in-frame clones and omits some. The D gene and trimming were derived from the DNA, and the V and J assignments and clone size from that table. The top ten hold less than 8.5% of the sample, which has some 97,000 clones, over 75% seen once. The TCR originated in a young man in a cohort sampled during active COVID-19. The sample was peripheral blood. V gene TRBV7-8 combines with J gene TRBJ2-7; TRBD1 matches 7 bases. CDR3 nucleotides: TGTGCCAGCAGCTTTGGGACAGCTTCCTACGAGCAGTACTTC. Translating it yields CASSFGTASYEQYF.